Following are 23 T cell receptor beta chains from one sample sequenced in a study of T cells in Graves' hyperthyroidism and ophthalmopathy. The source material, RNA transcripts, was used to amplify TCR beta CDR3 regions. Using the HTBI primer set, a first-round RT-PCR was run on the TCR CDR3. TCRdb independently ran MiXCR on the multiplex PCR reads; one entry per CDR3 protein. The sample shows under 400,000 distinct CDR3 sequences, 15% of them seen only once. Specimen: blood. The source of these receptors is a woman between 55 and 75 years old with Graves' ophthalmopathy.

This clonotype was picked up a small number of times. The chain employs TRBV18 and TRBJ2-3; either TRBD1 or TRBD2 may supply D (7 bases each). Germline CDR1 and CDR2: KGHSH and LQKENI. The CDR3 loop spans 15 amino acids. V dropped 3 bases and J dropped 8 bases, with 18 bases sitting between them. CDR3 protein: CASSPSAGTDVTQYF. The CDR3, as DNA: TGTGCCAGCTCACCCTCAGCGGGGACAGACGTTACGCAGTATTTT.

This clonotype has at least ten counts. V and J are TRBV24-1 and TRBJ2-7, with D possibly TRBD2 on 6 matching bases. The CDR3 length is 11 residues. The germline CDR1 and CDR2 sequences are KGHDR and SFDVKD. Deletions cut 6 bases from V and 5 bases from J, with 7 bases between. This CDR3 reads CATSRGNEQYF. The CDR3 nucleotides read TGTGCCACCAGTCGGGGGAACGAGCAGTACTTC.

Ten or more counts support this clonotype. CDR3: CASSSPGLPRSYEQYF. DNA of the CDR3: TGTGCCAGCAGTTCCCCGGGCCTTCCACGCTCCTACGAGCAGTACTTC. The chain combines TRBV6-2 or TRBV6-3 with TRBJ2-7; D gene uncertain. V was pared by 4 bases and J by 0 bases, with 16 bases between. The CDR3 spans 16 residues. Germline CDR1 MNHEY, CDR2 SVGEGT.

A word on this clonotype: A single base separates this from a much larger clone, so it may be a read error. The gene calls are TRBV6-1 and TRBJ2-7; weak D call: TRBD1 (5 bases). The CDR3 contains 11 residues. Germline V gene data show CDR1 as MNHNS and CDR2 as SASEGT. The V end was cut by 6 bases, the J end by 6 bases, with 9 bases between. This CDR3 reads CASRQQAEQYF. The CDR3 DNA sequence: TGTGCCAGCAGACAACAGGCCGAGCAGTACTTC.

This clonotype appeared many times. The V and J genes are TRBV15 and TRBJ2-3; D uncertain. Trimming removed 3 bases at V and 0 bases at J, with 4 bases between. This CDR3 region has 13 residues. Germline V gene data show CDR1 as LNHNV and CDR2 as YYDKDF (reference sequence). The CDR3 reads CATSRTSTDTQYF. The CDR3 region has the DNA TGTGCCACCAGCAGGACAAGCACAGATACGCAGTATTTT.

This clonotype showed up many times. The chain recombines TRBV7-2 with TRBJ1-5; the D gene is possibly TRBD1 (6 bases). V lost 2 bases to trimming and J lost 2 bases, with 10 bases between them. CDR1 SGHTA and CDR2 FQGNSA come from the germline V gene. The CDR3 totals 15 residues. CDR3 coding DNA: TGTGCCAGCAGCTTATTAGGGGGAGGCAATCAGCCCCAGCATTTT. As protein: CASSLLGGGNQPQHF. The full variable domain, its missing parts supplied by reference TRBV7-2 and TRBJ1-5, is GAGVSQSPSNKVTEKGKDVELRCDPISGHTALYWYRQSLGQGLEFLIYFQGNSAPDKSGLPSDRFSAERTGGSVSTLTIQRTQQEDSAVYLCASSLLGGGNQPQHFGDGTRLSIL.

A note on this clonotype: Given a much more abundant clone one base away, this may be a read error. This sequence joins TRBV27 and TRBJ2-3; D is perhaps TRBD2 (6 bases). Trimming cost V 8 bases and J 4 bases, with 10 bases left between them. The CDR3 is 12 residues long. The V gene's germline CDR1 is MNHEY and CDR2 SMNVEV (reference sequence). CDR3 DNA sequence: TGTGCCAGCGGGGGGACTTCAGATACGCAGTATTTT. Encoded protein: CASGGTSDTQYF.

This chain connects TRBV19 to TRBJ2-1, with TRBD2 identical over 7 bases. Trimming took 6 bases from V and 2 from J; bases not matched to a gene: 4. Germline V gives CDR1 LNHDA, CDR2 SQIVND (reference sequence). The CDR3 spans 14 residues. CDR3 sequence reads: CASRETSAYNEQFF. CDR3 coding DNA: TGTGCCAGTAGGGAAACTAGCGCCTACAATGAGCAGTTCTTC.

Details on this clonotype: Germline is not matched at one junction end, which may reflect a read error. The gene calls are TRBV7-2 and TRBJ2-5; 9 nucleotides agree with TRBD1. CDR3 length: 16 residues. Germline V gene sequence: CDR1 SGHTA, CDR2 FQGNSA. The CDR3 region has the DNA TGTGCCAGTAGCTTGGGCCTACAGGGGGCGCGGGAGACCCAGTACTTC. Encoded protein: CASSLGLQGARETQYF.

This clonotype was observed at least ten times. The chain recombines TRBV3-1 with TRBJ2-3; 10 nucleotides agree with TRBD2. The ends lost 2 bases at V and 4 bases at J; junction bases unmatched: 6. CDR1 is LGHDT and CDR2 is YNNKEL in the germline V gene (reference sequence). This CDR3 comprises 16 residues. DNA for the CDR3: TGTGCCAGCAGCCAATCTAGCGGGAGTGGAGCAGATACGCAGTATTTT. Its protein product is CASSQSSGSGADTQYF.

This clonotype was detected ten times or more. This chain connects TRBV6-1 to TRBJ2-3; D is undetermined. The germline V and J ends were trimmed by 0 bases and 7 bases, with 5 bases remaining between them. The CDR3 totals 12 residues. Germline loops: CDR1 MNHNS, CDR2 SASEGT. Here the CDR3 reads CASSEAYNTQYF. DNA of the CDR3: TGTGCCAGCAGTGAAGCGTATAATACGCAGTATTTT.

This clonotype was seen at least ten times. V and J are TRBV11-3 and TRBJ2-5; D is perhaps TRBD1 (5 bases). The ends were cut back, 1 base at V and 5 bases at J, with 11 bases in the middle. The CDR3 length is 14 residues. Per the germline V gene, CDR1 is SGHNT and CDR2 is YENEEA. DNA of the CDR3: TGTGCCAGCAGCTTAGGGGGCGTCGGGGAGACCCAGTACTTC. Protein sequence: CASSLGGVGETQYF.

Of note for this clonotype: Since a much larger clone is just one base distant, this may be a read error. This chain links TRBV28 with TRBJ2-1; D might be TRBD1 or TRBD2, each matching 6 bases. This CDR3 has 16 amino acids. V lost 1 base and J 7 bases, leaving 17 bases between the germline ends. Germline V gene sequence: CDR1 MDHEN, CDR2 SYDVKM. As DNA, the CDR3 is TGTGCCAGCAGTTTATTACTTGGGGGGACACGGAATGAGCAGTTCTTC. Its protein is CASSLLLGGTRNEQFF.

This clonotype has just a few counts. The CDR3 spells CASSRAGEGYEQYF. In DNA form, the CDR3 reads TGTGCCAGCAGCCGGGCCGGGGAAGGGTACGAGCAGTACTTC. V gene TRBV7-9 combines with J gene TRBJ2-7; TRBD2 might be the D (5 bases). The ends were cut back, 5 bases at V and 4 bases at J, with 15 bases in the middle. The CDR3 is 14 amino acids. From germline, CDR1 is SEHNR and CDR2 FQNEAQ (reference sequence). Drawing the rest from reference TRBV7-9 and TRBJ2-7, the complete variable domain is DTGVSQNPRHKITKRGQNVTFRCDPISEHNRLYWYRQTLGQGPEFLTYFQNEAQLEKSRLLSDRFSAERPKGSFSTLEIQRTEQGDSAMYLCASSRAGEGYEQYFGPGTRLTVT.

The chain recombines TRBV5-8 with TRBJ1-2, with 7 bases lining up with TRBD1. With V trimmed by 3 bases and J by 0 bases, 8 bases remained unmatched. Germline CDR1 SGHTS, CDR2 YDEGEE. The CDR3 loop spans 16 amino acids. CDR3 nucleotide sequence: TGTGCCAGCAGCTACTCCGGACAGGAGACTAACTATGGCTACACCTTC. Translation: CASSYSGQETNYGYTF.

The chain is built from TRBV3-1 and TRBJ1-1; D might be TRBD1 (5 bases). V lost 1 base, J lost 4 bases, and 16 bases lay in between. This CDR3 spans 16 amino acids. Germline loops: CDR1 LGHDT, CDR2 YNNKEL (reference sequence). The CDR3 spells CASSQGPAGRVTEAFF. CDR3 DNA sequence: TGTGCCAGCAGCCAAGGGCCGGCAGGGAGGGTCACTGAAGCTTTCTTT.

This clonotype was counted many times. As DNA, the CDR3 is TGTGCCAGCAGCTTAGGGGCAGGCGACGAGCAGTACTTC. It specifies CASSLGAGDEQYF. V usage is TRBV7-9 and J usage is TRBJ2-7; D call uncertain. CDR3 length equals 13 residues. In germline, CDR1 is SEHNR, CDR2 FQNEAQ (reference sequence). V gave up 1 base and J gave up 5 bases, with 9 bases separating them. Full variable domain (missing parts from reference TRBV7-9 and TRBJ2-7): DTGVSQNPRHKITKRGQNVTFRCDPISEHNRLYWYRQTLGQGPEFLTYFQNEAQLEKSRLLSDRFSAERPKGSFSTLEIQRTEQGDSAMYLCASSLGAGDEQYFGPGTRLTVT.

This clonotype showed up many times. The V call is TRBV6-1, the J call TRBJ1-1; D remains unclear. Germline V gene data show CDR1 as MNHNS and CDR2 as SASEGT. CDR3 length equals 16 residues. Trimming left V 0 bases short and J 1 base short, with 12 bases between. This CDR3 reads CASSEAAGGANTEAFF. In DNA form, the CDR3 reads TGTGCCAGCAGTGAAGCGGCGGGCGGTGCGAACACTGAAGCTTTCTTT.

This clonotype was recorded a few times. This chain uses TRBV19 with TRBJ1-5; tentatively, D is TRBD1 (5 bases). Germline CDR1 is LNHDA and CDR2 is SQIVND (reference sequence). This CDR3 has 15 amino acids. The V end lost 8 bases, the J end lost 2 bases, and 16 bases lay between the germline ends. The CDR3 protein is CASGEVGRGNQPQHF. CDR3 in DNA: TGTGCCAGTGGTGAGGTGGGACGGGGCAATCAGCCCCAGCATTTT.

This clonotype was detected only a few times. The V gene is TRBV10-3, the J gene TRBJ2-5, with D perhaps TRBD2 (6 bases). Per germline, CDR1 ENHRY and CDR2 SYGVKD. This CDR3 contains 16 residues. V gave up 0 bases and J gave up 0 bases, with 11 bases separating them. CDR3 amino acids: CAISESKAGNQETQYF. In DNA, the CDR3 is TGTGCCATCAGTGAGTCGAAAGCGGGTAACCAAGAGACCCAGTACTTC.

This sequence joins TRBV4-1 and TRBJ2-5; a possible D gene is TRBD1 (6 bases). Trimming removed 4 bases from V and 0 bases from J, with 9 bases in between. Germline CDR1 reads MGHRA; CDR2 reads YSYEKL. The CDR3 length is 14 residues. The CDR3 region is CASSPRDNQETQYF. The CDR3 DNA sequence: TGCGCCAGCAGCCCCCGGGACAACCAAGAGACCCAGTACTTC.

This clonotype was seen only a few times. V usage is TRBV6-5 and J usage is TRBJ2-2; possibly TRBD1 or TRBD2 for D (5 bases each). The CDR3 extends over 17 amino acids. CDR1 is MNHEY and CDR2 is SVGAGI in the germline V gene. Trimming shortened V by 3 bases and J by 3 bases, and 17 bases separated the two germline ends. The CDR3 region is CASSYRVGEGYTGELFF. CDR3 in DNA: TGTGCCAGCAGTTATCGTGTGGGAGAGGGGTACACCGGGGAGCTGTTTTTT.

The sample holds a few counts of this clonotype. This chain joins TRBV2 and TRBJ2-3; 9 positions match TRBD1. CDR3 length: 14 residues. J was trimmed by 6 bases and V by 9 bases; bases with no gene match: 10. In germline, CDR1 is SNHLY, CDR2 FYNNEI. CDR3 nucleotide sequence: TGTGCCAGTTTAACCGGGACAGGGAGGGATACGCAGTATTTT. Protein: CASLTGTGRDTQYF.